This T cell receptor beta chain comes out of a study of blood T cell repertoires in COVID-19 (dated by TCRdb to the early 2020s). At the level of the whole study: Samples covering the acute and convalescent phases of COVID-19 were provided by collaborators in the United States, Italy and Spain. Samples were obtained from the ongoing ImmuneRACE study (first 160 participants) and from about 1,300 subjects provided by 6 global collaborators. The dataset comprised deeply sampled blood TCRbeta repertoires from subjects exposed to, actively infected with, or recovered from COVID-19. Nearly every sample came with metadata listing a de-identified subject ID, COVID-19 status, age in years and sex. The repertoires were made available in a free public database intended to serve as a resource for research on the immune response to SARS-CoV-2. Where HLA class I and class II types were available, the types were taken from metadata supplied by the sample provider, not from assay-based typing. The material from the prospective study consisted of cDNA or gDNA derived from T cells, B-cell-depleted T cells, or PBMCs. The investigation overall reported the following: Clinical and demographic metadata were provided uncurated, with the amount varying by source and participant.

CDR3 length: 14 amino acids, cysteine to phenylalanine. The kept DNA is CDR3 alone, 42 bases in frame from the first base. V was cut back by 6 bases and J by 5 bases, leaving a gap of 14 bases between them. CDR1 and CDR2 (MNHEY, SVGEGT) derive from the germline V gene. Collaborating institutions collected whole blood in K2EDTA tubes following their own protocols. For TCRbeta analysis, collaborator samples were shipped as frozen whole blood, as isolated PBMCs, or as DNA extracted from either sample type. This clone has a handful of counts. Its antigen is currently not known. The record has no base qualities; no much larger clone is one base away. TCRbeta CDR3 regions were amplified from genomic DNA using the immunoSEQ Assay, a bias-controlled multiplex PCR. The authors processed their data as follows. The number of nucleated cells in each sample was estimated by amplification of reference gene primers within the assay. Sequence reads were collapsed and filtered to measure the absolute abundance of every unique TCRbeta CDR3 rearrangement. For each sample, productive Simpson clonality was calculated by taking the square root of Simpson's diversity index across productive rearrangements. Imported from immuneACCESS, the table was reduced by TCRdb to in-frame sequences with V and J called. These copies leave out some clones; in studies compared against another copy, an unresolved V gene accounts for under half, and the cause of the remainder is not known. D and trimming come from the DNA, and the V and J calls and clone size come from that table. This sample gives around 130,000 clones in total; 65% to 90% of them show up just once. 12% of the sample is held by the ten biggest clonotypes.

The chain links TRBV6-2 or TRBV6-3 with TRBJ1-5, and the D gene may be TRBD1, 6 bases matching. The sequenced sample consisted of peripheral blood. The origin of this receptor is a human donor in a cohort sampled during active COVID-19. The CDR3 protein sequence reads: CASSSGGRHQPQHF. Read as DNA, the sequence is TGTGCCAGCAGCTCGGGGGGGCGTCATCAGCCCCAGCATTTT.